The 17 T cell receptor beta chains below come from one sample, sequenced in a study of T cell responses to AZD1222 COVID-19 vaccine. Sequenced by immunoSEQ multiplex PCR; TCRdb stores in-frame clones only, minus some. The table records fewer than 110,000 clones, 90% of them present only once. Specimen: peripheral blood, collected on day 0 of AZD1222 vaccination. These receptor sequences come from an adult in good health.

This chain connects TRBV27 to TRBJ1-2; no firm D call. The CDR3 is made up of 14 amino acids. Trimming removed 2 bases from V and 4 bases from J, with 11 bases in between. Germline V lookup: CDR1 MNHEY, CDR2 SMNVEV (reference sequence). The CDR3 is CASSLVREAYGYTF. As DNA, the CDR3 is TGTGCCAGCAGTTTAGTCCGGGAGGCCTATGGCTACACCTTC.

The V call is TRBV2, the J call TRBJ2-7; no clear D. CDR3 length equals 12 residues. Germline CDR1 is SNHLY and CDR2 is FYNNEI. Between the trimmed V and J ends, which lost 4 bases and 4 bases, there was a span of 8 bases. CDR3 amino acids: CASSVTEYEQYF. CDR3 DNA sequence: TGTGCCAGCAGTGTGACGGAGTACGAGCAGTACTTC.

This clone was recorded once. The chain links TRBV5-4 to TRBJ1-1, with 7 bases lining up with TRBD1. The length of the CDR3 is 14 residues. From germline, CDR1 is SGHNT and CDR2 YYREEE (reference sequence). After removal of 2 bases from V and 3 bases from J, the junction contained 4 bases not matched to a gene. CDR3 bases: TGTGCCAGCAGCTTTCAGGGGGGGGACACTGAAGCTTTCTTT. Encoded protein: CASSFQGGDTEAFF.

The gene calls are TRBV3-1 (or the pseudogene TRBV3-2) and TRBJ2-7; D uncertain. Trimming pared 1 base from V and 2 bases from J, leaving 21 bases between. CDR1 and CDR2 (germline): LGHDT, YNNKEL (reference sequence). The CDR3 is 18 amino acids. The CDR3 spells CASSQVLFDDVAPYEQYF. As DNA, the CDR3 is TGTGCCAGCAGCCAAGTTTTATTCGACGATGTGGCCCCCTACGAGCAGTACTTC.

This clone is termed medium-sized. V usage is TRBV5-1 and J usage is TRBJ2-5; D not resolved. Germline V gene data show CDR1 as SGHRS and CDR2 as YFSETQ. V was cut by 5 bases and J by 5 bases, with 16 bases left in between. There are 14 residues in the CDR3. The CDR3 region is CASRHGPNGETQYF. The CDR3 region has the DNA TGCGCCAGCAGACACGGGCCAAACGGGGAGACCCAGTACTTC.

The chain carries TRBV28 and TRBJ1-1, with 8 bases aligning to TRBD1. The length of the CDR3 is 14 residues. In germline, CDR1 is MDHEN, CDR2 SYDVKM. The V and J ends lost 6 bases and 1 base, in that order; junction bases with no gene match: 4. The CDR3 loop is CASSTGGRNTEAFF. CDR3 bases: TGTGCCAGCAGCACAGGGGGGAGGAACACTGAAGCTTTCTTT.

The CDR3 DNA reads as TGTGCCAGCAGCCAAGATTTGGCAGTCTATGGCTACACCTTC. It specifies CASSQDLAVYGYTF. V and J are TRBV14 and TRBJ1-2; D is unresolved. The germline CDR1 and CDR2 sequences are SGHDN and FVKESK. The germline V and J ends were trimmed by 0 bases and 4 bases, with 9 bases remaining between them. This CDR3 comprises 14 residues.

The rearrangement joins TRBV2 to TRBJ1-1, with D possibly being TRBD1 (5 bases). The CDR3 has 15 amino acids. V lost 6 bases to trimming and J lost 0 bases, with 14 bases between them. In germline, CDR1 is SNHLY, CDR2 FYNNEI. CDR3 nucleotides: TGTGCCAGCAGGTTTATGGGGGATATGAACACTGAAGCTTTCTTT. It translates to CASRFMGDMNTEAFF.

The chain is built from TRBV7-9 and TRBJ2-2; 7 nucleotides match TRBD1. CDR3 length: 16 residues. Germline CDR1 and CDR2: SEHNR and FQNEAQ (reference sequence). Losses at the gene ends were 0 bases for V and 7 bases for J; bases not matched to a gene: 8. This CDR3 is CASSLATGDGGGELFF. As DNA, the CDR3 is TGTGCCAGCAGCTTAGCTACAGGGGATGGAGGCGGGGAGCTGTTTTTT.

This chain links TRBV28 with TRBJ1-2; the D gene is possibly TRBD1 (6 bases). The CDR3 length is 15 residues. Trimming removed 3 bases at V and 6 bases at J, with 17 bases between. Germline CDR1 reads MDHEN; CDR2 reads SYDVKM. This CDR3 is CASSFLQGFPNGYTF. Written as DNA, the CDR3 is TGTGCCAGCAGTTTCCTTCAGGGGTTCCCAAATGGCTACACCTTC.

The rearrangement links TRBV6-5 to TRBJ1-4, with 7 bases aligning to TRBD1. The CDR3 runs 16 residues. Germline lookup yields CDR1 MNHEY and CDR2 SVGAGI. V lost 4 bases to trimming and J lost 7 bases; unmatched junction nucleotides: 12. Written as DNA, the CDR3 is TGTGCCAGCAGTTCCCGAACAGGGGAGCTCGGTGAAAAACTGTTTTTT. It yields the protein CASSSRTGELGEKLFF.

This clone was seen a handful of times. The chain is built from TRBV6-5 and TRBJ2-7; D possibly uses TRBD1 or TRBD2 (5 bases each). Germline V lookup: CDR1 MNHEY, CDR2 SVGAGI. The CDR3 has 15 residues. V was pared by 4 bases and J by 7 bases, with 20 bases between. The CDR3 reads CASSFSNEPWGEQYF. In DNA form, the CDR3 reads TGTGCCAGCAGTTTTAGCAACGAGCCTTGGGGGGAGCAGTACTTC.

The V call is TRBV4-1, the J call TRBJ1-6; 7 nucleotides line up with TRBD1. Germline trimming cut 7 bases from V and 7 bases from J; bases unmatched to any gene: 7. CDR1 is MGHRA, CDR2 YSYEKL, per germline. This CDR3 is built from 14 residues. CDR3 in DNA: TGCGCCAGCACCCAGGGGGGGTCGAATTCACCCCTCCACTTT. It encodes CASTQGGSNSPLHF.

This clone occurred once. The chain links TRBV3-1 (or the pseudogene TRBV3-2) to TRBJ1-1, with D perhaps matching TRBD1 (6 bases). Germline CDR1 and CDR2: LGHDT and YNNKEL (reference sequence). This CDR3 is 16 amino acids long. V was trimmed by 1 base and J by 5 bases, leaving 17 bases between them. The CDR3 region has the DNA TGTGCCAGCAGCCAAGGGGGATACAGGGTAGGTACTGAAGCTTTCTTT. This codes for CASSQGGYRVGTEAFF.

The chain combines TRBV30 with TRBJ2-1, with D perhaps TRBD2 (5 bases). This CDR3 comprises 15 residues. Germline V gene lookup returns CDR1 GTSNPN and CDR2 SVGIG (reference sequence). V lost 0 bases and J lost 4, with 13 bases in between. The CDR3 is CAWSVRGTTYNEQFF. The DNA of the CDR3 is TGTGCCTGGAGTGTACGGGGAACCACTTACAATGAGCAGTTCTTC. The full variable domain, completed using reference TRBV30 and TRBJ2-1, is SQTIHQWPATLVQPVGSPLSLECTVEGTSNPNLYWYRQAAGRGLQLLFYSVGIGQISSEVPQNLSASRPQDRQFILSSKKLLLSDSGFYLCAWSVRGTTYNEQFFGPGTRLTVL.

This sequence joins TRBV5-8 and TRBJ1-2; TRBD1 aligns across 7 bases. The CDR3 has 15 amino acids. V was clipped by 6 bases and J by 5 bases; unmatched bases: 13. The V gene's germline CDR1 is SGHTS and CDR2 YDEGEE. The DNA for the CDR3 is TGTGCCAGCATGGGGTACCGGGACAGTTCTTATGGCTACACCTTC. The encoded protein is CASMGYRDSSYGYTF. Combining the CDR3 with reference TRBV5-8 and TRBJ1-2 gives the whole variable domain EAGVTQSPTHLIKTRGQQATLRCSPISGHTSVYWYQQALGLGLQFLLWYDEGEERNRGNFPPRFSGRQFPNYSSELNVNALELEDSALYLCASMGYRDSSYGYTFGSGTRLTVV.

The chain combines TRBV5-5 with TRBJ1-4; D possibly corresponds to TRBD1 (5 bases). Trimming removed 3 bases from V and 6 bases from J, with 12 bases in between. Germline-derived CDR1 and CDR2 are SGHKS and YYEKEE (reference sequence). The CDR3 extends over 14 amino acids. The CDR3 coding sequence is TGTGCCAGCAGCTATGTGAGGGGAGATGAAAAACTGTTTTTT. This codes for CASSYVRGDEKLFF.